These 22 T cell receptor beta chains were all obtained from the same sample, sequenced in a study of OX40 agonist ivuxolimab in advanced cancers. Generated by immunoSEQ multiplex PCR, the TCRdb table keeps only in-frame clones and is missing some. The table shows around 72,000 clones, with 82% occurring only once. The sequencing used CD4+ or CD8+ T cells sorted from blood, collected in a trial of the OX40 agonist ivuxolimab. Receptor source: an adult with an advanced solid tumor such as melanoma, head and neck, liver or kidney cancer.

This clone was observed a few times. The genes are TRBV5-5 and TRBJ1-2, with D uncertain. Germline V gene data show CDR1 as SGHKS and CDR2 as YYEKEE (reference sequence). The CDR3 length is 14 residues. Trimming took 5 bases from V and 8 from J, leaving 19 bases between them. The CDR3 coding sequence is TGTGCCAGCAGTCCCGTGCCACCCTTCGACGGCTACACCTTC. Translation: CASSPVPPFDGYTF.

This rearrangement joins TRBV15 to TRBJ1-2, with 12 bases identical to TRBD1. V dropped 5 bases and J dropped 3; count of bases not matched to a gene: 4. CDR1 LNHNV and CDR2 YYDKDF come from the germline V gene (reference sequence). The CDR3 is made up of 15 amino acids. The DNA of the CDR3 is TGTGCCACCAGCGAAGGGACAGGGGGCGACTATGGCTACACCTTC. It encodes CATSEGTGGDYGYTF.

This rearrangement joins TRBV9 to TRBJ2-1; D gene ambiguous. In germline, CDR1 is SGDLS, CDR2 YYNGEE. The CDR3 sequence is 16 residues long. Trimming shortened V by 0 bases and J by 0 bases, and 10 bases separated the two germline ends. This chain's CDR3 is CASSVGGRSSYNEQFF. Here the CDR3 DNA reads TGTGCCAGCAGCGTAGGTGGCCGAAGCTCCTACAATGAGCAGTTCTTC.

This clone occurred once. The CDR3 reads CATSRGLPGVEQYF. The CDR3 coding sequence is TGTGCCACCAGCAGAGGTCTTCCAGGGGTCGAGCAGTACTTC. V gene TRBV15 combines with J gene TRBJ2-7; D may be TRBD1 (6 bases). V lost 1 base and J lost 6, with 13 bases in between. Looked up from germline, CDR1 is LNHNV and CDR2 is YYDKDF (reference sequence). The CDR3 spans 14 residues.

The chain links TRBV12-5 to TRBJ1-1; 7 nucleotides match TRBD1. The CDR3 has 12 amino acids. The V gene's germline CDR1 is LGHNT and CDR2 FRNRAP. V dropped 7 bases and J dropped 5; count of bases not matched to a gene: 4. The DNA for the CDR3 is TGTGCTAGTGCCCTGACAGGGACTGAAGCTTTCTTT. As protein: CASALTGTEAFF.

CDR3 loop: CASSLRSSSYNSPLHF. The CDR3 DNA follows: TGCGCCAGCAGCTTGAGGTCGAGCTCCTATAATTCACCCCTCCACTTT. The J gene is TRBJ1-6, the V gene TRBV5-1; D not resolved. Germline V lookup: CDR1 SGHRS, CDR2 YFSETQ. This CDR3 contains 16 residues. The ends were cut back, 1 base at V and 0 bases at J, with 8 bases in the middle.

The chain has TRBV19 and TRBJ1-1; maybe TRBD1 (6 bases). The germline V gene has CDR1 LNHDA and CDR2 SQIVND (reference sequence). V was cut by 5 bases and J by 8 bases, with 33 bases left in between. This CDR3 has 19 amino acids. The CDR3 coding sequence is TGTGCCAGTAGTGATCGGGGCGGAGGATCGACAGGAGCGAACCAGGAAGCTTTCTTT. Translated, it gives CASSDRGGGSTGANQEAFF.

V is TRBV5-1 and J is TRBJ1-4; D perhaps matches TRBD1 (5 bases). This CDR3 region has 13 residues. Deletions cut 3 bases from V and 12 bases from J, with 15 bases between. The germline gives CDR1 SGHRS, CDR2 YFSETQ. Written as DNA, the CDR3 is TGCGCCAGCAGCTCATGGCAGCAAGGGGAACTGTTTTTT. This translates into CASSSWQQGELFF.

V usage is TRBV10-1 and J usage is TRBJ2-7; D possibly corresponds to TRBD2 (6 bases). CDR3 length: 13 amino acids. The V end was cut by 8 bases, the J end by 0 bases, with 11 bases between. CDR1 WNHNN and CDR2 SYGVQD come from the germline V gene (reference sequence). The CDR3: CASPSGSSYEQYV. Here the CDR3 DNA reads TGCGCCAGCCCCTCCGGGAGCTCCTACGAGCAGTACGTC.

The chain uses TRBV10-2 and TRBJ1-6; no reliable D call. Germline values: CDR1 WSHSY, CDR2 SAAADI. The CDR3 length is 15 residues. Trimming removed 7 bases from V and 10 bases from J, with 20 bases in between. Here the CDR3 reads CASTPSGPPWSPLHF. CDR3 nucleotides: TGCGCCAGCACGCCGTCCGGACCCCCCTGGTCACCCCTCCACTTT.

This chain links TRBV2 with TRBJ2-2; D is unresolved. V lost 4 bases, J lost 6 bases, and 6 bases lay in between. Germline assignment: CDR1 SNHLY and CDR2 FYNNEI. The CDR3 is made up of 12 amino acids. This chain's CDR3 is CASSALAGELFF. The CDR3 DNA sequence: TGTGCCAGCAGTGCTCTTGCCGGGGAGCTGTTTTTT.

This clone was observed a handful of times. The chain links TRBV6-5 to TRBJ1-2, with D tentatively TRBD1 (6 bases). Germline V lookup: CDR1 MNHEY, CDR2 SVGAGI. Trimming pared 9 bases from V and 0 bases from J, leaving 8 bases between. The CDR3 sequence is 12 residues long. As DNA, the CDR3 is TGTGCCAGTGGACAGACTAACTATGGCTACACCTTC. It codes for CASGQTNYGYTF.

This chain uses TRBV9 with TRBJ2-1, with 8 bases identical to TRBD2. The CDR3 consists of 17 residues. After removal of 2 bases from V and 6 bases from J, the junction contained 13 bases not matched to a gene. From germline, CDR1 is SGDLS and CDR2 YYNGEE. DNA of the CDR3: TGTGCCAGCAGCGTGGAGGCGGGAGGAACCTCTTTCAATGAGCAGTTCTTC. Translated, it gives CASSVEAGGTSFNEQFF.

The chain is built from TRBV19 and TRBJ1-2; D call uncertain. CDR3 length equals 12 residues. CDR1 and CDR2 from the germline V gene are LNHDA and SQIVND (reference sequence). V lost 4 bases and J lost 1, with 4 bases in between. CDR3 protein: CASSTNNYGYTF. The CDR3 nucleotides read TGTGCCAGTAGTACCAATAACTATGGCTACACCTTC. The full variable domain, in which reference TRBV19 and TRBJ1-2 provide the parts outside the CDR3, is DGGITQSPKYLFRKEGQNVTLSCEQNLNHDAMYWYRQDPGQGLRLIYYSQIVNDFQKGDIAEGYSVSREKKESFPLTVTSAQKNPTAFYLCASSTNNYGYTFGSGTRLTVV.

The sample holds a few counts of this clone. CDR3 sequence: CASSFGWEGRTEAFF. For the CDR3, the DNA is TGCGCCAGCAGCTTTGGGTGGGAGGGACGGACTGAAGCTTTCTTT. The V gene is TRBV5-1, the J gene TRBJ1-1, with D maybe TRBD1 (5 bases). The V gene lost 2 bases and the J gene lost 5 bases, with 16 bases spanning the gap. This CDR3 has 15 amino acids. Germline V gene lookup returns CDR1 SGHRS and CDR2 YFSETQ.

CDR3 DNA: TGTGCCAGCAGCTTAGATGTAGCTAGCGGGGGATTCGACACCGGGGAGCTGTTTTTT. Its translation: CASSLDVASGGFDTGELFF. The rearrangement uses TRBV11-3 and TRBJ2-2; 10 bases are a match to TRBD2. Trimming cost V 0 bases and J 3 bases; bases outside gene matches: 10. The CDR3 totals 19 residues. From germline, CDR1 is SGHNT and CDR2 YENEEA.

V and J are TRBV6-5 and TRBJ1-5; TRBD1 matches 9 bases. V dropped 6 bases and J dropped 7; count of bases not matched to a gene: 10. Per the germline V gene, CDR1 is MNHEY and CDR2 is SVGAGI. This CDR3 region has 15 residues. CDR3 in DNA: TGTGCCAGCAGCTTCAGTCGGGGGACAGGGCAGCCCCAGCATTTT. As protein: CASSFSRGTGQPQHF.

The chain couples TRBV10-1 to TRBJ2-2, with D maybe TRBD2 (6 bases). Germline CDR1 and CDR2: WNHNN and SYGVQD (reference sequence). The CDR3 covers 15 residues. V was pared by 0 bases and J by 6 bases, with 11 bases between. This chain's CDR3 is CASSESLGSPGELFF. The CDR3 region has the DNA TGCGCCAGCAGTGAGTCCCTCGGGAGCCCCGGGGAGCTGTTTTTT.

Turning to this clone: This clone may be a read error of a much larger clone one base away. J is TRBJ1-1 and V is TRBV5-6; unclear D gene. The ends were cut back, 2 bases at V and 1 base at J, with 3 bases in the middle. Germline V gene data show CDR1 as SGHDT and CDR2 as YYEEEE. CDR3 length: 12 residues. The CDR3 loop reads CASSLQNTEAFF. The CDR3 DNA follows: TGTGCCAGCAGCTTACAGAACACTGAAGCTTTCTTT.

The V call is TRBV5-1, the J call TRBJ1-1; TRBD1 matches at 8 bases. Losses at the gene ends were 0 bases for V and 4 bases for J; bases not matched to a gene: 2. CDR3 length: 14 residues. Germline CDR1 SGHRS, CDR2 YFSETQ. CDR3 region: CASSLGQGTTEAFF. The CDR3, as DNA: TGCGCCAGCAGCTTGGGACAGGGGACCACTGAAGCTTTCTTT.

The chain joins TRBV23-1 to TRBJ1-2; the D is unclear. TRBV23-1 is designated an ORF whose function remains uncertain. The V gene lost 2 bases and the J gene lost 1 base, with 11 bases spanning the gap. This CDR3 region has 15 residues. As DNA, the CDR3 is TGCGCCAGCAGTCAAGTTACGGAGCATAACTATGGCTACACCTTC. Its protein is CASSQVTEHNYGYTF.

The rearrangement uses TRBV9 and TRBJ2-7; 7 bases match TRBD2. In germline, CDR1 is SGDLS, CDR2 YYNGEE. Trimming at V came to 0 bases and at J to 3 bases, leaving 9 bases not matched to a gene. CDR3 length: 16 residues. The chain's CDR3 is CASSVASGLQIYEQYF. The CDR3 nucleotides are TGTGCCAGCAGCGTAGCCTCGGGACTACAAATCTACGAGCAGTACTTC. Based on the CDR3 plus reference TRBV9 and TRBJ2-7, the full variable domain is DSGVTQTPKHLITATGQRVTLRCSPRSGDLSVYWYQQSLDQGLQFLIQYYNGEERAKGNILERFSAQQFPDLHSELNLSSLELGDSALYFCASSVASGLQIYEQYFGPGTRLTVT.